The sequence of this T cell receptor (beta chain) was determined in a study of blood T cell repertoires in COVID-19. Study details: Researchers got acute and convalescent COVID-19 samples from the United States, Italy and Spain.

V was clipped by 10 bases and J by 3 bases, with 13 bases between them. The CDR3 runs 13 residues. Germline V gene data show CDR1 as MDHEN and CDR2 as SYDVKM. Data came from immunoSEQ multiplex PCR; TCRdb stores just in-frame clones and leaves some out. The table shows fewer than 250,000 clones, with more than 75% occurring only once. The source of this sequence is a woman aged 55-69 years who had recovered from COVID-19. The rearrangement joins TRBV28 to TRBJ2-1, with D possibly TRBD2 on 6 matching bases. The material sequenced was peripheral blood. CDR3 nucleotide sequence: TGTGCCACGGAAGGACTAATCTACAATGAGCAGTTCTTC. The encoded protein is CATEGLIYNEQFF. Complete variable domain (other parts from reference TRBV28 and TRBJ2-1): DVKVTQSSRYLVKRTGEKVFLECVQDMDHENMFWYRQDPGLGLRLIYFSYDVKMKEKGDIPEGYSVSREKKERFSLILESASTNQTSMYLCATEGLIYNEQFFGPGTRLTVL.